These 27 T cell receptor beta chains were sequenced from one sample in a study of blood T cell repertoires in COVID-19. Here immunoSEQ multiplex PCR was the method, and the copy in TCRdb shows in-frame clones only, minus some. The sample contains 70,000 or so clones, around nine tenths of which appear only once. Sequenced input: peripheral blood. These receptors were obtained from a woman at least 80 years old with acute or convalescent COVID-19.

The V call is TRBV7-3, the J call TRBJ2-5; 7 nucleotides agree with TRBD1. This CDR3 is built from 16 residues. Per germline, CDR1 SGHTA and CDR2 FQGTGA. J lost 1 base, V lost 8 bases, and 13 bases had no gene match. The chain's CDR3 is CASGKTGTALQETQYF. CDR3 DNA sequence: TGTGCCAGCGGAAAAACCGGGACAGCACTCCAAGAGACCCAGTACTTC.

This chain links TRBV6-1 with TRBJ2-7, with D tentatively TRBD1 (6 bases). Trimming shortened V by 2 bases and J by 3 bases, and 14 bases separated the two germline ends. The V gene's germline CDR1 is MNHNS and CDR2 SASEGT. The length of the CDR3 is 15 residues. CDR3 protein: CASSESPGVDYEQYF. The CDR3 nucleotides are TGTGCCAGCAGTGAATCCCCAGGGGTGGACTACGAGCAGTACTTC.

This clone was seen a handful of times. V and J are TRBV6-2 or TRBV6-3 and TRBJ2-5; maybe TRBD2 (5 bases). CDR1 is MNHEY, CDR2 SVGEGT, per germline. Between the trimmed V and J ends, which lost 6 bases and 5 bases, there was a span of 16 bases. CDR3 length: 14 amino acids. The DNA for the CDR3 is TGTGCCAGCAGCCCCACTAGGAGCGCGGAGACCCAGTACTTC. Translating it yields CASSPTRSAETQYF.

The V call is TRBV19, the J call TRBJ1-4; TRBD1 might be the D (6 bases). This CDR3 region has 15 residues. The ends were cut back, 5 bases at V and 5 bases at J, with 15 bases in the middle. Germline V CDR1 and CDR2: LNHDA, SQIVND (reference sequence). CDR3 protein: CASSAAGTPNEKLFF. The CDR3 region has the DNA TGTGCCAGTAGTGCAGCCGGGACACCGAATGAAAAACTGTTTTTT.

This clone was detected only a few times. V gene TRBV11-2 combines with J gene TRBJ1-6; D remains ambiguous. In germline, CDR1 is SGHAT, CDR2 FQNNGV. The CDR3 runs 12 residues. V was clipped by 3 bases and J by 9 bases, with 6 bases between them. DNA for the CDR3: TGTGCCAGCAGCTTCGGAGGTTCACCCCTCCACTTT. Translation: CASSFGGSPLHF.

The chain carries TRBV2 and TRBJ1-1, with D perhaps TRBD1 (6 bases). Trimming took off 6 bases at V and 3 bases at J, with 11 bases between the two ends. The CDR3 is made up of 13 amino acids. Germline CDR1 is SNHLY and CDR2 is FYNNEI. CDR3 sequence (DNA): TGTGCCAGCAGCAAGGACAGCGACACTGAAGCTTTCTTT. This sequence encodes CASSKDSDTEAFF.

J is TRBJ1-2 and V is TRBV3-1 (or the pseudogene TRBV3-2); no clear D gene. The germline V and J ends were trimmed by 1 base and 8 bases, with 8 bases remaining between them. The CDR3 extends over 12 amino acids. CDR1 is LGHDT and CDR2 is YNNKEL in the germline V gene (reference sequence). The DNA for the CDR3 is TGTGCCAGCAGCCAAGTAGAGCTAGGCTACACCTTC. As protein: CASSQVELGYTF.

The DNA for the CDR3 is TGTGCCAGCATCCCACAGGGAAGTGTGAAGAACACCATATATTTT. It encodes CASIPQGSVKNTIYF. The chain couples TRBV28 to TRBJ1-3; D possibly corresponds to TRBD1 (6 bases). This CDR3 spans 15 amino acids. Germline V lookup: CDR1 MDHEN, CDR2 SYDVKM. Trimming removed 7 bases at V and 7 bases at J, with 20 bases between.

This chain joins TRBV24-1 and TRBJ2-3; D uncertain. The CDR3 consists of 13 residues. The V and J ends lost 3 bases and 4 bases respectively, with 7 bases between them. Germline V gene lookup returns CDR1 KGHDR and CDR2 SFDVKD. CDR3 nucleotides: TGTGCCACCAGTGATCGACTCGCAGATACGCAGTATTTT. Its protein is CATSDRLADTQYF.

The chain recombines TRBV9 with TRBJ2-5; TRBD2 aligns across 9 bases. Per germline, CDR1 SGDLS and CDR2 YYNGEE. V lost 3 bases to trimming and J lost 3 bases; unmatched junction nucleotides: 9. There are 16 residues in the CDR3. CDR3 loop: CASSARGLAREETQYF. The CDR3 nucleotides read TGTGCCAGCAGCGCCCGAGGACTAGCGCGAGAAGAGACCCAGTACTTC.

CDR3 sequence reads: CASSPAGLTDEQFF. In nucleotides, the CDR3 is TGTGCCAGCAGCCCCGCTGGACTAACGGATGAGCAGTTCTTC. The chain couples TRBV4-2 to TRBJ2-1; D might be TRBD2 (6 bases). The germline V gene has CDR1 LGHNA and CDR2 YNFKEQ. The V and J ends lost 4 bases and 8 bases respectively, with 15 bases between them. The CDR3 is 14 amino acids.

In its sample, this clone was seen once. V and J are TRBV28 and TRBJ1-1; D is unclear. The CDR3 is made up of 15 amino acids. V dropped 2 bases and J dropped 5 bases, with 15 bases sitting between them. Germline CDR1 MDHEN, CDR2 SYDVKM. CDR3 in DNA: TGTGCCAGCAGTTTACCTTCGGGAGGGCGGACTGAAGCTTTCTTT. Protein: CASSLPSGGRTEAFF.

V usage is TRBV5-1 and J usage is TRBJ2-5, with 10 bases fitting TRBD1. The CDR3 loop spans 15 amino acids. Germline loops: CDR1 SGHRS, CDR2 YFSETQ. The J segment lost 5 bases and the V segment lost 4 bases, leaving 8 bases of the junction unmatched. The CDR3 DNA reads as TGCGCCAGCAGCCGGGGGGACAGGGGCGGCGAGACCCAGTACTTC. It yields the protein CASSRGDRGGETQYF. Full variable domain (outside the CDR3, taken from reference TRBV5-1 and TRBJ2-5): KAGVTQTPRYLIKTRGQQVTLSCSPISGHRSVSWYQQTPGQGLQFLFEYFSETQRNKGNFPGRFSGRQFSNSRSEMNVSTLELGDSALYLCASSRGDRGGETQYFGPGTRLLVL.

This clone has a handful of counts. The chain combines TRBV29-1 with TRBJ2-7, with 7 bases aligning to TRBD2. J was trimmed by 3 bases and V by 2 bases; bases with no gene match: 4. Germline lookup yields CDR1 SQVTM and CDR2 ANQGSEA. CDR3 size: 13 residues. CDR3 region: CSVELGGGYEQYF. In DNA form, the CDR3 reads TGCAGCGTTGAATTGGGCGGGGGCTACGAGCAGTACTTC.

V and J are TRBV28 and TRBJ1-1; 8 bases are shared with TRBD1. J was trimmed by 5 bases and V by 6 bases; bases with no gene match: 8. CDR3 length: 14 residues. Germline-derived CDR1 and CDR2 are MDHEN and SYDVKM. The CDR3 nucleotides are TGTGCCAGCAGCCCGCGACAGGGGATAACTGAAGCTTTCTTT. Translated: CASSPRQGITEAFF.

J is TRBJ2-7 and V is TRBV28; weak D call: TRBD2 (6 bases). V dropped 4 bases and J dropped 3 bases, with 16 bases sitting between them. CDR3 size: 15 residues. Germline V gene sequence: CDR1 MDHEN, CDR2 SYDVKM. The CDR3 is CASSSSTAGRYEQYF. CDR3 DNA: TGTGCCAGCAGTTCCTCGACGGCGGGACGCTACGAGCAGTACTTC. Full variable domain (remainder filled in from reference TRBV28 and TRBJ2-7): DVKVTQSSRYLVKRTGEKVFLECVQDMDHENMFWYRQDPGLGLRLIYFSYDVKMKEKGDIPEGYSVSREKKERFSLILESASTNQTSMYLCASSSSTAGRYEQYFGPGTRLTVT.

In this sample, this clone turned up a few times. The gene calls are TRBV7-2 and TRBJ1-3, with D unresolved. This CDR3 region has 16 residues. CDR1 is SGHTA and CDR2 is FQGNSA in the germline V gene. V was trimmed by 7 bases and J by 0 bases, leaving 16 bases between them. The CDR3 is CASTSPLGSSGNTIYF. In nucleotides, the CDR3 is TGTGCCAGCACCTCCCCTCTGGGCAGCTCTGGAAACACCATATATTTT. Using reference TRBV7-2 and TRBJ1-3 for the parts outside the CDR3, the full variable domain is GAGVSQSPSNKVTEKGKDVELRCDPISGHTALYWYRQSLGQGLEFLIYFQGNSAPDKSGLPSDRFSAERTGGSVSTLTIQRTQQEDSAVYLCASTSPLGSSGNTIYFGEGSWLTVV.

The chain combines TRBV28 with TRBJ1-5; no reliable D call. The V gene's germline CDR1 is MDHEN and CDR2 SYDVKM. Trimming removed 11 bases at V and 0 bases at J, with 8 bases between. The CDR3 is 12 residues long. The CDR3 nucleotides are TGTGCCTGTCGACTTAGCAATCAGCCCCAGCATTTT. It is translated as CACRLSNQPQHF. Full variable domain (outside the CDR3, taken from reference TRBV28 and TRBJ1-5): DVKVTQSSRYLVKRTGEKVFLECVQDMDHENMFWYRQDPGLGLRLIYFSYDVKMKEKGDIPEGYSVSREKKERFSLILESASTNQTSMYLCACRLSNQPQHFGDGTRLSIL.

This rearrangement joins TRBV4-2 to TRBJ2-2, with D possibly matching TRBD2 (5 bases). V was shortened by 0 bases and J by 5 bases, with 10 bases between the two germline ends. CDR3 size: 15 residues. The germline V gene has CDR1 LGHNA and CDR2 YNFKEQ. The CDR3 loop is CASSQDPRGTGELFF. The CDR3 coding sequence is TGTGCCAGCAGCCAAGATCCCCGGGGTACCGGGGAGCTGTTTTTT.

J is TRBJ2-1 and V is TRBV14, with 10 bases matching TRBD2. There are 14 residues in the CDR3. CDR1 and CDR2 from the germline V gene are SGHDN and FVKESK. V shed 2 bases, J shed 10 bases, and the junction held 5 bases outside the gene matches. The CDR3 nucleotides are TGTGCCAGCAGCCAATCTAGCGGGAGTGAAGAGCAGTTCTTC. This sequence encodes CASSQSSGSEEQFF. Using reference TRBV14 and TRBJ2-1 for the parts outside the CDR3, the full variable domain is EAGVTQFPSHSVIEKGQTVTLRCDPISGHDNLYWYRRVMGKEIKFLLHFVKESKQDESGMPNNRFLAERTGGTYSTLKVQPAELEDSGVYFCASSQSSGSEEQFFGPGTRLTVL.

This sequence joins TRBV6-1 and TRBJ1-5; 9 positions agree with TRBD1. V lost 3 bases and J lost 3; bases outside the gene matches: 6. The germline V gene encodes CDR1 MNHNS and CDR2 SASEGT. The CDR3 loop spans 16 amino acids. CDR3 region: CASSEWDRANNQPQHF. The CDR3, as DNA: TGTGCCAGCAGTGAGTGGGACAGGGCGAACAATCAGCCCCAGCATTTT.

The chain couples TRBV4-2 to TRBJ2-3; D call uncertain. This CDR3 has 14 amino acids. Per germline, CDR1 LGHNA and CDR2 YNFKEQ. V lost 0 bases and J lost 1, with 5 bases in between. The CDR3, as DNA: TGTGCCAGCAGCCAAGAAGCTGGCACAGATACGCAGTATTTT. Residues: CASSQEAGTDTQYF.

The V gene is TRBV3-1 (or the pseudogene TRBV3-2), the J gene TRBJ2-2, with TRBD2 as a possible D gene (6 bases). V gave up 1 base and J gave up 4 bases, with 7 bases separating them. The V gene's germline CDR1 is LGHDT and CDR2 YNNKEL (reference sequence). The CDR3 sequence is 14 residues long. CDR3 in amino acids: CASSQGRGTGELFF. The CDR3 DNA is TGTGCCAGCAGCCAAGGGCGGGGCACCGGGGAGCTGTTTTTT.

In DNA form, the CDR3 reads TGTGCCAGCAGGGCCAGGGAAAAGCAGTACTTC. Translated: CASRAREKQYF. The chain combines TRBV28 with TRBJ2-7, with D perhaps matching TRBD1 (5 bases). Per germline, CDR1 MDHEN and CDR2 SYDVKM. The CDR3 extends over 11 amino acids. V shed 6 bases and J shed 8 bases, with 11 bases lying between them.

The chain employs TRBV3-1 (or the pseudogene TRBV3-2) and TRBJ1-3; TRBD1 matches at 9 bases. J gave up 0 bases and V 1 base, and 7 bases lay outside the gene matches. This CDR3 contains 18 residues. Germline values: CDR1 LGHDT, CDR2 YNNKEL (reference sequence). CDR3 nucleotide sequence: TGTGCCAGCAGCCAAGCTATTGGGACAGGGCACTCTGGAAACACCATATATTTT. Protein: CASSQAIGTGHSGNTIYF.

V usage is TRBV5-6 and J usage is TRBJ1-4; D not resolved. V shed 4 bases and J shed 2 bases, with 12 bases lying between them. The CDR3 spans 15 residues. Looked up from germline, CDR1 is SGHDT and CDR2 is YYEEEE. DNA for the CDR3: TGTGCCAGCAGCCCCACGGGGTACACTAATGAAAAACTGTTTTTT. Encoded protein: CASSPTGYTNEKLFF.

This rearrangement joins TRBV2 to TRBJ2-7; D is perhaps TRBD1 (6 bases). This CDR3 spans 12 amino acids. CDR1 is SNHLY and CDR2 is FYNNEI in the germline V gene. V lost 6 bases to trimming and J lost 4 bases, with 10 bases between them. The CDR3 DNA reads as TGTGCCAGCAGGATACAGGGTTACGAGCAGTACTTC. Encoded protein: CASRIQGYEQYF.